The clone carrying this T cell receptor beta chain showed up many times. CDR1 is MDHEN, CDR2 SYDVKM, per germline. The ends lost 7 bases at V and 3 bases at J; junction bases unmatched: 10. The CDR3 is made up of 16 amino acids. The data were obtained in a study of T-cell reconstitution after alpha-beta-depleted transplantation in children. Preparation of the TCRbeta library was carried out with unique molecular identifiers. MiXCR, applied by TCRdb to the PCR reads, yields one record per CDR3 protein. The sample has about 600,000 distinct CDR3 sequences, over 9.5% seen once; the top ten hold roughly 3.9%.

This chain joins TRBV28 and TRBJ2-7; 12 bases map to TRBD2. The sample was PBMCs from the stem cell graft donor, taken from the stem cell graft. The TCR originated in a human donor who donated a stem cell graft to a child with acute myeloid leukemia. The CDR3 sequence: CASTTPTSGSGYEQYF. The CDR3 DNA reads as TGTGCCAGCACCACTCCGACTAGCGGGAGTGGCTACGAGCAGTACTTC.